Listed here are 25 T cell receptor beta chains from one sample, sequenced in a study of CD8+ T cells in alopecia areata. cDNA serving as the sequencing template came from extracted, reverse transcribed RNA. Profiling relied on immunoSEQ multiplex PCR, and the TCRdb table lists in-frame clones only, not all of them. The sample has around 150,000 clones, around 59% seen once. Treatment meaning: oral pan-JAK inhibitor, 5-10 mg twice daily. Here the sequenced sample was CD4+ T cells sorted from blood, taken at week 24, from a patient treated with tofacitinib. Receptors were obtained from a human donor with alopecia areata.

This clone was observed a single time. The rearrangement links TRBV30 to TRBJ2-1; D might be TRBD2 (7 bases). The germline V gene has CDR1 GTSNPN and CDR2 SVGIG (reference sequence). V was clipped by 5 bases and J by 12 bases, with 17 bases between them. The CDR3 runs to 12 residues. The CDR3 is CAWGSGGPGQFF. The CDR3 coding sequence is TGTGCCTGGGGCTCCGGGGGGCCGGGGCAGTTCTTC.

This clone was detected a few times. The rearrangement uses TRBV7-3 and TRBJ2-2, with a weak D call TRBD2 (5 bases). This CDR3 is built from 15 residues. Germline CDR1 is SGHTA and CDR2 is FQGTGA. V was pared by 4 bases and J by 4 bases, with 13 bases between. The CDR3 protein is CASSSTSSGTGELFF. CDR3 DNA: TGTGCCAGCAGCTCTACTAGTTCAGGCACCGGGGAGCTGTTTTTT.

Concerning this clone: A read error may account for a junction end that differs from germline. This chain joins TRBV10-3 and TRBJ2-1; TRBD2 matches 12 bases. This CDR3 is 14 amino acids long. Germline lookup yields CDR1 ENHRY and CDR2 SYGVKD. Here the CDR3 reads CATSLAGGLGEQFF. The DNA for the CDR3 is TGTGCCACCAGTCTAGCGGGGGGGCTCGGTGAGCAGTTCTTC.

This sequence joins TRBV25-1 and TRBJ2-3; the D is unclear. This CDR3 region has 12 residues. V lost 1 base, J lost 5 bases, and 4 bases lay in between. The germline gives CDR1 MGHDK, CDR2 SYGVNS. CDR3: CASSEFRDTQYF. The CDR3, as DNA: TGTGCCAGCAGTGAATTCCGAGATACGCAGTATTTT.

This clone was seen more than once but under ten times. The rearrangement uses TRBV4-2 and TRBJ2-7, with 10 bases aligning to TRBD1. The CDR3 is 15 amino acids. V shed 3 bases, J shed 3 bases, and the junction held 5 bases outside the gene matches. Germline CDR1 is LGHNA and CDR2 is YNFKEQ. The CDR3, as DNA: TGTGCCAGCAGCCAGGACGGGACAGGGGTCTACGAGCAGTACTTC. Translating gives CASSQDGTGVYEQYF.

V gene TRBV9 combines with J gene TRBJ1-6, with a possible D match to TRBD1 (5 bases). This CDR3 is 12 amino acids long. Between the trimmed V and J ends, which lost 3 bases and 12 bases, there was a span of 10 bases. Germline-derived CDR1 and CDR2 are SGDLS and YYNGEE. CDR3 in amino acids: CASSASRGPLHF. The CDR3 DNA reads TGTGCCAGCAGCGCCTCTAGGGGACCCCTCCACTTT.

The chain carries TRBV5-1 and TRBJ2-7; D is undetermined. Between the trimmed V and J ends, which lost 0 bases and 3 bases, there was a span of 10 bases. CDR1 SGHRS and CDR2 YFSETQ come from the germline V gene. The CDR3 has 14 residues. The CDR3 DNA sequence: TGCGCCAGCAGCTTGGAAGGGCAGGACTACGAGCAGTACTTC. This codes for CASSLEGQDYEQYF.

The genes are TRBV13 and TRBJ2-5; D uncertain. The V and J ends lost 2 bases and 2 bases respectively, with 9 bases between them. This CDR3 is built from 14 residues. Germline V gives CDR1 PRHDT, CDR2 FYEKMQ (reference sequence). CDR3 DNA: TGTGCCAGCAGCTTAAGGGCAGGACAAGAGACCCAGTACTTC. Residues: CASSLRAGQETQYF. Using reference TRBV13 and TRBJ2-5 for the parts outside the CDR3, the full variable domain is AAGVIQSPRHLIKEKRETATLKCYPIPRHDTVYWYQQGPGQDPQFLISFYEKMQSDKGSIPDRFSAQQFSDYHSELNMSSLELGDSALYFCASSLRAGQETQYFGPGTRLLVL.

This clone was seen a handful of times. The V and J genes are TRBV2 and TRBJ2-2; unclear D gene. This CDR3 contains 15 residues. Deletions cut 3 bases from V and 2 bases from J, with 10 bases between. Germline V lookup: CDR1 SNHLY, CDR2 FYNNEI. CDR3 nucleotide sequence: TGTGCCAGCAGTGAGTCGGCCGTCAACACCGGGGAGCTGTTTTTT. Protein sequence: CASSESAVNTGELFF.

The chain recombines TRBV11-2 with TRBJ2-5, with a tentative D call TRBD2 (6 bases). Trimming shortened V by 4 bases and J by 5 bases, and 11 bases separated the two germline ends. The CDR3 contains 13 residues. Looked up from germline, CDR1 is SGHAT and CDR2 is FQNNGV. The CDR3 loop is CASSSGVRETQYF. The CDR3 DNA reads as TGTGCCAGCAGCTCGGGGGTGCGGGAGACCCAGTACTTC. Combining the CDR3 with reference TRBV11-2 and TRBJ2-5 gives the whole variable domain EAGVAQSPRYKIIEKRQSVAFWCNPISGHATLYWYQQILGQGPKLLIQFQNNGVVDDSQLPKDRFSAERLKGVDSTLKIQPAKLEDSAVYLCASSSGVRETQYFGPGTRLLVL.

This clone was counted a few times. The gene calls are TRBV2 and TRBJ1-1; 12 nucleotides line up with TRBD1. J lost 4 bases, V lost 5 bases, and 8 bases had no gene match. Germline lookup yields CDR1 SNHLY and CDR2 FYNNEI. The CDR3 extends over 16 amino acids. The chain's CDR3 is CASSRDRGRLSTEAFF. In nucleotides, the CDR3 is TGTGCCAGCAGTAGGGACAGGGGGCGATTGAGCACTGAAGCTTTCTTT.

This clone was counted only a few times. The chain combines TRBV30 with TRBJ2-3, with TRBD1 matching 9 bases. V shed 3 bases, J shed 7 bases, and the junction held 14 bases outside the gene matches. Germline assignment: CDR1 GTSNPN and CDR2 SVGIG (reference sequence). The length of the CDR3 is 16 residues. The DNA for the CDR3 is TGTGCCTGGAGCGCGCTACCGGGACAGGGAAGGAATACGCAGTATTTT. Translating gives CAWSALPGQGRNTQYF.

This chain uses TRBV29-1 with TRBJ1-2, with 8 bases identical to TRBD1. The length of the CDR3 is 14 residues. After removal of 3 bases from V and 8 bases from J, the junction contained 11 bases not matched to a gene. Germline loops: CDR1 SQVTM, CDR2 ANQGSEA. CDR3: CSVEANRGMKGYTF. CDR3 nucleotide sequence: TGCAGCGTTGAGGCAAACAGGGGGATGAAAGGCTACACCTTC.

The chain is built from TRBV30 and TRBJ1-6; D is unresolved. Germline-derived CDR1 and CDR2 are GTSNPN and SVGIG (reference sequence). V was cut by 0 bases and J by 7 bases, with 10 bases left in between. The CDR3 covers 14 residues. The CDR3 DNA follows: TGTGCCTGGAGTGTAGCGGCGGGGAATTCACCCCTCCACTTT. This encodes CAWSVAAGNSPLHF.

This chain links TRBV29-1 with TRBJ1-6; TRBD1 agrees at 7 bases. The germline V gene has CDR1 SQVTM and CDR2 ANQGSEA. CDR3 length equals 13 residues. After removal of 6 bases from V and 7 bases from J, the junction contained 6 bases not matched to a gene. CDR3 amino acids: CSVRDSGNSPLHF. The CDR3 DNA sequence: TGCAGCGTCCGGGACAGCGGCAATTCACCCCTCCACTTT.

V is TRBV7-9 and J is TRBJ2-3; possible D gene TRBD1, 6 bases. Between the trimmed V and J ends, which lost 2 bases and 2 bases, there was a span of 14 bases. From germline, CDR1 is SEHNR and CDR2 FQNEAQ (reference sequence). The CDR3 sequence is 16 residues long. CDR3 in DNA: TGTGCCAGCAGCTTAAGTCTCGGACAGAACACAGATACGCAGTATTTT. This translates into CASSLSLGQNTDTQYF.

This clone came up a few times. The genes are TRBV29-1 and TRBJ2-7, with 7 bases lining up with TRBD1. Germline V CDR1 and CDR2: SQVTM, ANQGSEA. Trimming cost V 4 bases and J 2 bases; bases outside gene matches: 8. CDR3 length: 14 residues. The CDR3 loop is CSVAPRQGPYEQYF. CDR3 in DNA: TGCAGCGTTGCTCCACGACAGGGCCCCTACGAGCAGTACTTC.

This clone was seen only once. This sequence joins TRBV29-1 and TRBJ2-2; 8 nucleotides align to TRBD1. V was pared by 7 bases and J by 0 bases, with 1 base of the junction left unmatched. This CDR3 is built from 13 residues. Germline V gives CDR1 SQVTM, CDR2 ANQGSEA. CDR3 sequence reads: CSGGQANTGELFF. The DNA for the CDR3 is TGCAGCGGGGGACAGGCGAACACCGGGGAGCTGTTTTTT.

The chain is built from TRBV7-9 and TRBJ2-1; TRBD2 is a possible D gene (6 bases). V was cut by 3 bases and J by 9 bases, with 12 bases left in between. CDR1 is SEHNR and CDR2 is FQNEAQ in the germline V gene (reference sequence). The CDR3 loop spans 13 amino acids. The CDR3 bases are TGTGCCAGCAGCTTCGGGGTGGGACTTGAGCAGTTCTTC. Translation: CASSFGVGLEQFF.

The rearrangement links TRBV2 to TRBJ2-5, with D perhaps given as TRBD1 or TRBD2 (5 bases each). Germline CDR1 and CDR2: SNHLY and FYNNEI. The CDR3 sequence is 13 residues long. The V end lost 1 base, the J end lost 9 bases, and 12 bases lay between the germline ends. The chain's CDR3 is CASSEVGTSSQYF. The CDR3 DNA reads as TGTGCCAGCAGTGAAGTCGGGACCTCCTCCCAGTACTTC.

The genes are TRBV18 and TRBJ1-1; D remains ambiguous. V dropped 3 bases and J dropped 1 base, with 9 bases sitting between them. This CDR3 has 14 amino acids. Per germline, CDR1 KGHSH and CDR2 LQKENI. The DNA of the CDR3 is TGTGCCAGCTCACCGATTAATGGGAACACTGAAGCTTTCTTT. It specifies CASSPINGNTEAFF.

The chain uses TRBV6-1 and TRBJ1-5; 7 nucleotides align to TRBD1. The CDR3 loop spans 13 amino acids. Per the germline V gene, CDR1 is MNHNS and CDR2 is SASEGT. J lost 6 bases, V lost 5 bases, and 4 bases had no gene match. The CDR3 coding sequence is TGTGCCAGCAGTCCGGGACAGCTTCAGCCCCAGCATTTT. Translated, it gives CASSPGQLQPQHF.

This chain connects TRBV2 to TRBJ2-1; D is ambiguous. The germline V and J ends were trimmed by 7 bases and 0 bases, with 7 bases remaining between them. Germline lookup yields CDR1 SNHLY and CDR2 FYNNEI. The CDR3 runs to 13 residues. The CDR3 loop is CASIGSSYNEQFF. In nucleotides, the CDR3 is TGTGCCAGCATCGGTAGCTCCTACAATGAGCAGTTCTTC.

This chain connects TRBV25-1 to TRBJ1-6; a possible D gene is TRBD1 (6 bases). Trimming pared 4 bases from V and 10 bases from J, leaving 14 bases between. CDR3 size: 14 residues. Germline V CDR1 and CDR2: MGHDK, SYGVNS. The CDR3 DNA sequence: TGTGCCAGCAGTGGAGGGGCCCAGGGGTCACCCCTCCACTTT. Its translation is CASSGGAQGSPLHF.

This chain uses TRBV2 with TRBJ1-5; D uncertain. Deletions cut 7 bases from V and 2 bases from J, with 12 bases between. CDR1 is SNHLY and CDR2 is FYNNEI in the germline V gene. This CDR3 comprises 14 residues. CDR3 DNA: TGTGCCAGCAAGTGGGAGATTGGCAATCAGCCCCAGCATTTT. As protein: CASKWEIGNQPQHF. The whole variable domain, filled in from reference TRBV2 and TRBJ1-5, reads EPEVTQTPSHQVTQMGQEVILRCVPISNHLYFYWYRQILGQKVEFLVSFYNNEISEKSEIFDDQFSVERPDGSNFTLKIRSTKLEDSAMYFCASKWEIGNQPQHFGDGTRLSIL.